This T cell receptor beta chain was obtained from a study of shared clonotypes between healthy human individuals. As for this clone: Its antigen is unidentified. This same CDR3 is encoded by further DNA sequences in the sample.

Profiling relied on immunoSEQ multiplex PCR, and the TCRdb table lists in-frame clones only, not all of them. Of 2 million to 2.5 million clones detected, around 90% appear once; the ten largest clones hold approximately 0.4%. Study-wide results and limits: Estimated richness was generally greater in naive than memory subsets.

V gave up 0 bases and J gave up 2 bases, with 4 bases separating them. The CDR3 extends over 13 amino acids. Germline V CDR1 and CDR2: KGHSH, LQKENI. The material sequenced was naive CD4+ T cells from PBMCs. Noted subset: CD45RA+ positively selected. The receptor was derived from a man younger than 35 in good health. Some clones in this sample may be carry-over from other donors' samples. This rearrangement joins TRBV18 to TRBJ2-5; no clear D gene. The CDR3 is CASSPPDQETQYF. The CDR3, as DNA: TGTGCCAGCTCACCACCGGATCAAGAGACCCAGTACTTC.